This entry lists 13 T cell receptor beta chains sequenced from one sample in a study of blood T cell repertoires in COVID-19 (dated by TCRdb to the early 2020s). To prepare the library, the immunoSEQ multiplex PCR assay was applied. Here the immuneACCESS table is served through TCRdb, limited to in-frame sequences with V and J called. Missing clones are a known gap in these copies; in checked studies unresolved V genes cover under half, and the rest lacks a known reason. The sample table holds 350,000 or so clones, of which about 88% were seen once. The ten largest clones take up roughly 1% of the sample. The sequencing sample was made of PBMCs or T cells enriched from blood (not recorded which). The receptor set was obtained from a woman between 25 and 40 years old who had recovered from COVID-19.

V is TRBV5-1 and J is TRBJ1-6; D unresolved. The CDR3 runs 14 residues. Germline values: CDR1 SGHRS, CDR2 YFSETQ. V lost 0 bases and J 9 bases, leaving 10 bases between the germline ends. In DNA form, the CDR3 reads TGCGCCAGCAGCTTGGATCGGGAGGGTTCACCCCTCCACTTT. It encodes CASSLDREGSPLHF.

The chain couples TRBV5-1 to TRBJ1-2; possibly TRBD1 for D (5 bases). V shed 0 bases and J shed 5 bases, with 14 bases lying between them. This CDR3 has 15 amino acids. Germline assignment: CDR1 SGHRS and CDR2 YFSETQ. This CDR3 reads CASSLGPQGQYGYTF. The CDR3 DNA follows: TGCGCCAGCAGCTTGGGACCCCAGGGTCAATATGGCTACACCTTC.

The chain carries TRBV7-8 and TRBJ2-6, with 8 nucleotides matching TRBD1. The junction had 12 bases not matched to a gene; V was cut back by 4 bases and J by 1 base. In germline, CDR1 is SGHVS, CDR2 FQNEAQ. CDR3 length: 19 amino acids. CDR3 sequence (DNA): TGTGCCAGCAGCTACCGTACGTGGCAGGGGGCTTCTGGGGCCAACGTCCTGACTTTC. It specifies CASSYRTWQGASGANVLTF.

This chain uses TRBV7-6 with TRBJ2-7; 7 nucleotides match TRBD1. This CDR3 spans 14 amino acids. With 5 bases clipped from V and 7 bases from J, the junction kept 11 bases outside the gene matches. Per germline, CDR1 SGHVS and CDR2 FNYEAQ. The CDR3 DNA is TGTGCCAGCAGCCACCCACAGGGGACGGGGGAGCAGTACTTC. Residues: CASSHPQGTGEQYF.

In its sample, this clone was seen a few times. V usage is TRBV29-1 and J usage is TRBJ1-2; tentatively, D is TRBD1 (5 bases). The germline V and J ends were trimmed by 6 bases and 1 base, with 12 bases remaining between them. The germline CDR1 and CDR2 sequences are SQVTM and ANQGSEA. The CDR3 has 13 amino acids. CDR3 residues: CSVATALNYGYTF. In DNA, the CDR3 is TGCAGCGTGGCGACAGCTCTTAACTATGGCTACACCTTC.

The chain employs TRBV6-5 and TRBJ1-2, with D uncertain. The CDR3 consists of 15 residues. V lost 6 bases, J lost 2 bases, and 16 bases lay in between. Germline V CDR1 and CDR2: MNHEY, SVGAGI. The CDR3 bases are TGTGCCAGCAGCATTCAACCGGGTGCAAACTATGGCTACACCTTC. Amino acids: CASSIQPGANYGYTF.

There are a few counts of this clone. This sequence joins TRBV2 and TRBJ1-3, with unresolved D. V gave up 2 bases and J gave up 0 bases, with 8 bases separating them. The CDR3 consists of 15 residues. The V gene's germline CDR1 is SNHLY and CDR2 FYNNEI. The CDR3 region has the DNA TGTGCCAGCAGTGAAAGCGGAAACTCTGGAAACACCATATATTTT. Protein sequence: CASSESGNSGNTIYF. Full variable domain (rest looked up from reference TRBV2 and TRBJ1-3): EPEVTQTPSHQVTQMGQEVILRCVPISNHLYFYWYRQILGQKVEFLVSFYNNEISEKSEIFDDQFSVERPDGSNFTLKIRSTKLEDSAMYFCASSESGNSGNTIYFGEGSWLTVV.

This clone was seen a single time. This rearrangement joins TRBV5-1 to TRBJ2-3, with 12 bases fitting TRBD2. There are 16 residues in the CDR3. Germline-derived CDR1 and CDR2 are SGHRS and YFSETQ. The J segment lost 3 bases and the V segment lost 2 bases, leaving 4 bases of the junction unmatched. CDR3 nucleotide sequence: TGCGCCAGCAGCTTACCTAGCGGGGGGGTGACAGATACGCAGTATTTT. Protein product: CASSLPSGGVTDTQYF. Filled out from reference TRBV5-1 and TRBJ2-3, the complete variable domain reads KAGVTQTPRYLIKTRGQQVTLSCSPISGHRSVSWYQQTPGQGLQFLFEYFSETQRNKGNFPGRFSGRQFSNSRSEMNVSTLELGDSALYLCASSLPSGGVTDTQYFGPGTRLTVL.

V usage is TRBV30 and J usage is TRBJ1-2; D gene ambiguous. Trimming pared 1 base from V and 8 bases from J, leaving 11 bases between. The CDR3 is made up of 12 amino acids. Germline V gene lookup returns CDR1 GTSNPN and CDR2 SVGIG (reference sequence). The CDR3 protein is CAWSEGAGGYTF. The DNA for the CDR3 is TGTGCCTGGAGTGAGGGAGCCGGGGGCTACACCTTC.

This chain links TRBV4-3 with TRBJ1-3; 9 bases match TRBD1. This CDR3 is 15 amino acids long. CDR1 is LGHNA, CDR2 YSLEER, per germline. V lost 2 bases to trimming and J lost 2 bases; unmatched junction nucleotides: 1. In DNA form, the CDR3 reads TGCGCCAGCAGCCAACGGACAGGGGCTGGAAACACCATATATTTT. Translation: CASSQRTGAGNTIYF.

Worth noting for this clone: Other nucleotide sequences from this sample produce the same CDR3. The chain uses TRBV27 and TRBJ1-6; no reliable D call. The CDR3 is 14 residues long. V was trimmed by 2 bases and J by 5 bases, leaving 7 bases between them. Germline CDR1 and CDR2: MNHEY and SMNVEV (reference sequence). The CDR3 protein is CASSLGGDNSPLHF. The DNA of the CDR3 is TGTGCCAGCAGTTTAGGAGGAGATAATTCACCCCTCCACTTT.

This sequence joins TRBV6-1 and TRBJ1-5; 8 bases line up with TRBD1. The CDR3 covers 17 residues. The germline V gene has CDR1 MNHNS and CDR2 SASEGT. Trimming cost V 4 bases and J 1 base; bases outside gene matches: 9. The CDR3 sequence: CASSAGQGFSSNQPQHF. In DNA form, the CDR3 reads TGTGCCAGCAGTGCCGGACAGGGTTTTTCAAGCAATCAGCCCCAGCATTTT.

The V call is TRBV6-1, the J call TRBJ1-6; D is unresolved. CDR1 and CDR2 (germline): MNHNS, SASEGT. This CDR3 is 13 amino acids long. Trimming stripped 1 base from V and 7 bases from J, with 5 bases between. Written as DNA, the CDR3 is TGTGCCAGCAGTGAAGTGCAGAATTCACCCCTCCACTTT. Amino acid sequence: CASSEVQNSPLHF.